Listed below are T cell receptor beta chains from one sample, sequenced in a study of vaccination and CD4 T cells after COVID-19. TCRdb passed the PCR reads through MiXCR, listing each CDR3 protein once. The data show about 15,000 distinct CDR3 sequences, 40% to 55% seen once. These TCRs are of unknown antigen specificity. Material: CD4+ T cells from blood, cultured in vitro, obtained before SARS-CoV-2 vaccination. Receptor source: a human donor who had recovered from COVID-19. Both conserved end residues are part of each CDR3. Each record gives: CDR3 protein, CDR3 length, J gene, D gene, V gene. D genes are given only for firm matches.

CDR3: CASSPSLLSSYNEQFF; length: 16; J: TRBJ2-1; D: -; V: TRBV18
CDR3: CASSLSGTTSYEQYF; length: 15; J: TRBJ2-7; D: TRBD2; V: TRBV7-2
CDR3: CAISPDGTDRNYGYTF; length: 16; J: TRBJ1-2; D: TRBD1; V: TRBV10-3
CDR3: CASSSQGAGHEQFF; length: 14; J: TRBJ2-1; D: TRBD1; V: TRBV6-5
CDR3: CASSLNQGREAFF; length: 13; J: TRBJ1-1; D: -; V: TRBV7-3
CDR3: CASSDSTSGDTGELFF; length: 16; J: TRBJ2-2; D: TRBD2; V: TRBV6-4
CDR3: CASSHGTVPSYEQYF; length: 15; J: TRBJ2-7; D: -; V: TRBV6-2/TRBV6-3
CDR3: CASTYAGTQYF; length: 11; J: TRBJ2-3; D: -; V: TRBV5-6
CDR3: CASSIGDTDEKLFF; length: 14; J: TRBJ1-4; D: -; V: TRBV19
CDR3: CASSAPRQGVGNQPQHF; length: 17; J: TRBJ1-5; D: TRBD1; V: TRBV19
CDR3: CSATGTTYGYTF; length: 12; J: TRBJ1-2; D: -; V: TRBV20-1
CDR3: CATSRARAGRGDEQYF; length: 16; J: TRBJ2-7; D: -; V: TRBV15
CDR3: CASSLVSNTGELFF; length: 14; J: TRBJ2-2; D: -; V: TRBV7-7
CDR3: CASSRPGQGSGTEAFF; length: 16; J: TRBJ1-1; D: TRBD1; V: TRBV28
CDR3: CASRNPGYYEQYF; length: 13; J: TRBJ2-7; D: -; V: TRBV6-1
CDR3: CASSDPPDFSYNEQFF; length: 16; J: TRBJ2-1; D: -; V: TRBV2
CDR3: CAWTKPGQGASEQYF; length: 15; J: TRBJ2-7; D: TRBD1; V: TRBV30
CDR3: CASSPDSLTYEQYF; length: 14; J: TRBJ2-7; D: -; V: TRBV2
CDR3: CSARPPGGGGRGYNEQFF; length: 18; J: TRBJ2-1; D: TRBD2; V: TRBV20-1
CDR3: CASSFGPWRAPYNEQFF; length: 17; J: TRBJ2-1; D: -; V: TRBV7-8
CDR3: CAWNRDDQGPQHF; length: 13; J: TRBJ1-5; D: -; V: TRBV30
CDR3: CSARVFTEDANYGYTF; length: 16; J: TRBJ1-2; D: -; V: TRBV20-1
CDR3: CASTPGGGFNTEAFF; length: 15; J: TRBJ1-1; D: -; V: TRBV28
CDR3: CASSYRQGNTEAFF; length: 14; J: TRBJ1-1; D: TRBD1; V: TRBV5-4
CDR3: CASSEYSPNQPQHF; length: 14; J: TRBJ1-5; D: -; V: TRBV6-1
CDR3: CASSQDRDQYF; length: 11; J: TRBJ2-3; D: -; V: TRBV3-1
CDR3: CASSVTQNTEAFF; length: 13; J: TRBJ1-1; D: -; V: TRBV27
CDR3: CAISEWQGAGDTQYF; length: 15; J: TRBJ2-3; D: TRBD1; V: TRBV10-3
CDR3: CSAPTPQNRWQPQHF; length: 15; J: TRBJ1-5; D: -; V: TRBV20-1
CDR3: CASSLAAQNTEAFF; length: 14; J: TRBJ1-1; D: -; V: TRBV5-1
CDR3: CSARRASGTETQYF; length: 14; J: TRBJ2-5; D: TRBD2; V: TRBV20-1
CDR3: CASRRGGVTEAFF; length: 13; J: TRBJ1-1; D: -; V: TRBV2
CDR3: CSAQVPSGVSGETQYF; length: 16; J: TRBJ2-5; D: TRBD2; V: TRBV20-1
CDR3: CASRPRGITEAFF; length: 13; J: TRBJ1-1; D: TRBD1; V: TRBV5-8
CDR3: CASSRKGGRNEKLFF; length: 15; J: TRBJ1-4; D: -; V: TRBV6-1
CDR3: CASSFREGDTQYF; length: 13; J: TRBJ2-3; D: -; V: TRBV7-9
CDR3: CASSRGPGTNSYEQYF; length: 16; J: TRBJ2-7; D: TRBD2; V: TRBV7-9
CDR3: CASSEMSGVAFF; length: 12; J: TRBJ1-1; D: -; V: TRBV2
CDR3: CVSSNPASRREQYF; length: 14; J: TRBJ2-7; D: -; V: TRBV6-2/TRBV6-3
CDR3: CASSLAVTDTQYF; length: 13; J: TRBJ2-3; D: -; V: TRBV7-3